Below are 17 T cell receptor beta chains sequenced from a single sample in a study of blood T cell repertoires in COVID-19 (dated by TCRdb to the early 2020s). Library preparation was by the immunoSEQ multiplex PCR assay. TCRdb limited this immuneACCESS table to in-frame rearrangements with V and J called. A share of clones is missing; checked studies link under half to unresolved V genes, and the rest is unexplained. Recorded for this sample are 85,000 or so clones; 70% to 90% of them occurred a single time. The top ten hold roughly 30% of the sample. Sequencing was performed on peripheral blood. These receptor sequences come from a man aged 45-65 years with active or convalescent COVID-19.

The chain combines TRBV6-2 or TRBV6-3 with TRBJ2-5; a weak D match, TRBD2 (6 bases). The CDR3 spans 15 residues. The germline CDR1 and CDR2 sequences are MNHEY and SVGEGT. The V end was cut by 2 bases, the J end by 4 bases, with 14 bases between. In nucleotides, the CDR3 is TGTGCCAGCAGTTACGGGGCGGGAAAGGTAGAGACCCAGTACTTC. Translated: CASSYGAGKVETQYF.

The DNA of the CDR3 is TGCGCCAGCAGCTTGGGGCAGTCCTACGAGCAGTACTTC. It translates to CASSLGQSYEQYF. The gene calls are TRBV5-1 and TRBJ2-7; D remains unclear. V was shortened by 0 bases and J by 1 base, with 5 bases between the two germline ends. In germline, CDR1 is SGHRS, CDR2 YFSETQ. The CDR3 spans 13 residues.

The J gene is TRBJ1-1, the V gene TRBV27, with 8 bases identical to TRBD1. Looked up from germline, CDR1 is MNHEY and CDR2 is SMNVEV (reference sequence). Unmatched junction bases numbered 3, after V lost 6 bases and J lost 3 bases. The length of the CDR3 is 13 residues. The CDR3 nucleotides are TGTGCCAGCAGAGTGGACAGGGACACTGAAGCTTTCTTT. It is translated as CASRVDRDTEAFF.

The table lists this clone with a few counts. V is TRBV6-2 or TRBV6-3 and J is TRBJ1-1; D unresolved. The germline V gene encodes CDR1 MNHEY and CDR2 SVGEGT. The CDR3 spans 14 residues. Trimming took 4 bases from V and 3 from J, leaving 12 bases between them. Here the CDR3 reads CASSFSRGDTEAFF. The CDR3, as DNA: TGTGCCAGCAGTTTTTCACGGGGAGACACTGAAGCTTTCTTT.

Only a few counts were recorded for this clone. The chain joins TRBV6-5 to TRBJ2-3; TRBD1 aligns across 9 bases. The CDR3 contains 15 residues. Germline CDR1 reads MNHEY; CDR2 reads SVGAGI. Trimming at V came to 5 bases and at J to 1 base, leaving 4 bases not matched to a gene. The CDR3 sequence is CASSPRDRGTDTQYF. Here the CDR3 DNA reads TGTGCCAGCAGTCCCCGGGACAGGGGCACAGATACGCAGTATTTT.

The J gene is TRBJ2-1, the V gene TRBV2; 8 positions match TRBD2. After removal of 8 bases from V and 9 bases from J, the junction contained 12 bases not matched to a gene. The CDR3 has 14 amino acids. Germline V gene lookup returns CDR1 SNHLY and CDR2 FYNNEI. CDR3 sequence: CASGALAGSAEQFF. CDR3 in DNA: TGTGCCAGCGGAGCATTAGCGGGATCGGCTGAGCAGTTCTTC.

This sequence joins TRBV4-2 and TRBJ1-6; D ambiguous. The V end was cut by 2 bases, the J end by 0 bases, with 8 bases between. The germline CDR1 and CDR2 sequences are LGHNA and YNFKEQ. CDR3 length: 16 amino acids. CDR3 DNA sequence: TGTGCCAGCAGCCAAAGCCCGAGCTCCTATAATTCACCCCTCCACTTT. Translation: CASSQSPSSYNSPLHF.

This clone appeared a single time. This rearrangement joins TRBV5-1 to TRBJ1-4; 7 nucleotides line up with TRBD1. The V segment lost 4 bases and the J segment 0 bases; nucleotides outside the gene matches: 12. Germline V gives CDR1 SGHRS, CDR2 YFSETQ. The CDR3 is made up of 18 amino acids. The CDR3 region is CASSRGLRQGATNEKLFF. As DNA, the CDR3 is TGCGCCAGCAGCAGAGGACTACGGCAGGGGGCAACTAATGAAAAACTGTTTTTT.

The genes are TRBV7-9 and TRBJ1-2; weak D call: TRBD1 (6 bases). Germline CDR1 and CDR2: SEHNR and FQNEAQ (reference sequence). The V end was cut by 1 base, the J end by 3 bases, with 12 bases between. The CDR3 is 15 amino acids. Here the CDR3 reads CASSLERDTHYGYTF. The CDR3 DNA follows: TGTGCCAGCAGCTTAGAAAGGGACACCCACTATGGCTACACCTTC.

V gene TRBV28 combines with J gene TRBJ1-2, with 7 bases aligning to TRBD1. Germline trimming cut 5 bases from V and 0 bases from J; bases unmatched to any gene: 12. In germline, CDR1 is MDHEN, CDR2 SYDVKM. CDR3 length: 17 residues. The CDR3 DNA follows: TGTGCCAGCAGTCCTCTGGGCAGGGGGAAGACTAACTATGGCTACACCTTC. Protein product: CASSPLGRGKTNYGYTF.

J is TRBJ1-1 and V is TRBV2; maybe TRBD1 (6 bases). Germline CDR1 SNHLY, CDR2 FYNNEI. The CDR3 contains 13 residues. V gave up 7 bases and J gave up 5 bases, with 14 bases separating them. CDR3 loop: CASMNDRYTEAFF. The CDR3 coding sequence is TGTGCCAGCATGAACGACAGGTATACTGAAGCTTTCTTT.

This clone was seen more than once but under ten times. V and J are TRBV5-1 and TRBJ2-3, with 16 bases matching TRBD2. Germline V gene data show CDR1 as SGHRS and CDR2 as YFSETQ. The ends lost 4 bases at V and 0 bases at J; junction bases unmatched: 5. The CDR3 covers 18 residues. For the CDR3, the DNA is TGCGCCAGCAGCAGGGGACTAGCGGGAGGGACTAGCACAGATACGCAGTATTTT. Encoded protein: CASSRGLAGGTSTDTQYF.

The V call is TRBV19, the J call TRBJ2-1; 8 positions match TRBD1. Germline V lookup: CDR1 LNHDA, CDR2 SQIVND (reference sequence). V lost 5 bases to trimming and J lost 5 bases; unmatched junction nucleotides: 20. CDR3 length: 19 residues. The CDR3 spells CASSVRGQALNRAHNEQFF. CDR3 sequence (DNA): TGTGCCAGTAGTGTTCGGGGACAGGCCCTTAATAGGGCCCACAATGAGCAGTTCTTC.

The chain links TRBV6-5 to TRBJ2-7; TRBD2 matches at 9 bases. Germline V gives CDR1 MNHEY, CDR2 SVGAGI. Unmatched junction bases numbered 5, after V lost 0 bases and J lost 5 bases. The CDR3 consists of 15 residues. The CDR3, as DNA: TGTGCCAGCAGTTACTCGTATAGCGGGAGTAACGAGCAGTACTTC. Translating it yields CASSYSYSGSNEQYF.

J is TRBJ2-5 and V is TRBV19, with D possibly TRBD1 on 5 matching bases. Germline V lookup: CDR1 LNHDA, CDR2 SQIVND (reference sequence). This CDR3 has 15 amino acids. Deletions cut 4 bases from V and 1 base from J, with 13 bases between. For the CDR3, the DNA is TGTGCCAGTAGTACGATCCGACAGAGCCAAGAGACCCAGTACTTC. Translated, it gives CASSTIRQSQETQYF.

Notes on this clone: Other DNA sequences within the sample encode an identical CDR3. V gene TRBV5-1 combines with J gene TRBJ2-2; 8 positions match TRBD1. J gave up 4 bases and V 2 bases, and 1 base lay outside the gene matches. Germline CDR1 reads SGHRS; CDR2 reads YFSETQ. This CDR3 contains 14 residues. Here the CDR3 reads CASSLTGGTGELFF. The CDR3 DNA sequence: TGCGCCAGCAGCTTAACAGGGGGCACCGGGGAGCTGTTTTTT.

The V call is TRBV7-2, the J call TRBJ2-3; TRBD2 matches 11 bases. J was trimmed by 6 bases and V by 5 bases; bases with no gene match: 4. Germline V gene lookup returns CDR1 SGHTA and CDR2 FQGNSA. This CDR3 is 14 amino acids long. The CDR3: CASSATSGVDTQYF. CDR3 sequence (DNA): TGTGCCAGCAGCGCGACTAGCGGGGTGGATACGCAGTATTTT.